Each of the 23 T cell receptor beta chains below was sequenced from the same sample in a study of T cell changes during pregnancy in multiple sclerosis. Profiled with immunoSEQ multiplex PCR; TCRdb holds only in-frame clones, not every one. The repertoire holds more than 45,000 clones, with 93% as singletons. The sample was CD8+ T cells from peripheral blood mononuclear cells, taken in the second trimester of pregnancy. The source of these receptors is a female donor with multiple sclerosis, enrolled in a pregnancy study.

The V and J genes are TRBV19 and TRBJ2-1; TRBD1 aligns across 8 bases. The CDR3 loop spans 16 amino acids. From germline, CDR1 is LNHDA and CDR2 SQIVND (reference sequence). V trimming: 5 bases; J trimming: 7 bases; junction bases outside the gene matches: 13. Here the CDR3 reads CASSQMGQAMGNEQFF. In nucleotides, the CDR3 is TGTGCCAGTAGTCAAATGGGACAGGCCATGGGGAATGAGCAGTTCTTC.

The chain combines TRBV19 with TRBJ2-7, with D perhaps matching TRBD2 (5 bases). Germline V CDR1 and CDR2: LNHDA, SQIVND (reference sequence). Trimming pared 3 bases from V and 6 bases from J, leaving 15 bases between. The CDR3 covers 14 residues. In DNA, the CDR3 is TGTGCCAGTAGTATCTCGGGGTTGTTCAGCGAGCAGTACTTC. The encoded protein is CASSISGLFSEQYF.

The chain recombines TRBV4-1 with TRBJ1-1; no clear D. Germline V gives CDR1 MGHRA, CDR2 YSYEKL. Trimming removed 0 bases at V and 1 base at J, with 6 bases between. The CDR3 is made up of 14 amino acids. CDR3 sequence (DNA): TGCGCCAGCAGCCAAGATGTGAGGAACACTGAAGCTTTCTTT. Encoded protein: CASSQDVRNTEAFF.

V is TRBV9 and J is TRBJ1-1; 8 bases fit TRBD1. V dropped 0 bases and J dropped 5; count of bases not matched to a gene: 6. Germline V CDR1 and CDR2: SGDLS, YYNGEE. The CDR3 has 15 residues. CDR3 protein: CASSVVNRGVTEAFF. The CDR3 DNA sequence: TGTGCCAGCAGCGTAGTCAACAGGGGGGTGACTGAAGCTTTCTTT.

The chain links TRBV7-3 to TRBJ2-1; D remains unclear. The germline CDR1 and CDR2 sequences are SGHTA and FQGTGA. Trimming removed 5 bases at V and 10 bases at J, with 15 bases between. CDR3 length: 13 amino acids. CDR3 nucleotides: TGTGCCAGCAGCCTCTTCAAGGCAGCGGAGCAGTTCTTC. Translation gives CASSLFKAAEQFF.

The chain recombines TRBV27 with TRBJ2-7; the match to TRBD1 covers 9 bases. The V segment lost 8 bases and the J segment 2 bases; nucleotides outside the gene matches: 19. Germline V gene data show CDR1 as MNHEY and CDR2 as SMNVEV (reference sequence). The CDR3 has 18 amino acids. DNA of the CDR3: TGTGCCAGCGCACGGGTGGGACAGGGTTCCCCCTTGGCCTACGAGCAGTACTTC. Amino acids: CASARVGQGSPLAYEQYF.

CDR3: CASSYGGQGYGYTF. In DNA form, the CDR3 reads TGTGCCAGCAGTTACGGGGGCCAGGGTTATGGCTACACCTTC. V usage is TRBV6-5 and J usage is TRBJ1-2, with D possibly TRBD1 on 6 matching bases. This CDR3 contains 14 residues. The V gene lost 2 bases and the J gene lost 5 bases, with 12 bases spanning the gap. Germline V lookup: CDR1 MNHEY, CDR2 SVGAGI.

The sample holds one count of this clone. This chain connects TRBV18 to TRBJ2-1; D might be TRBD2 (6 bases). V was trimmed by 5 bases and J by 4 bases, leaving 18 bases between them. CDR3 size: 16 residues. Germline-derived CDR1 and CDR2 are KGHSH and LQKENI. CDR3 in DNA: TGTGCCAGCTCAGCTCCGGGAGTCTCCCTTTACAATGAGCAGTTCTTC. It codes for CASSAPGVSLYNEQFF.

The chain recombines TRBV10-1 with TRBJ2-1; D is uncertain. CDR3 length equals 12 residues. Looked up from germline, CDR1 is WNHNN and CDR2 is SYGVQD (reference sequence). Trimming took off 4 bases at V and 7 bases at J, with 8 bases between the two ends. CDR3 protein: CASSVSGNEQFF. The CDR3 DNA reads as TGCGCCAGCAGTGTGTCCGGGAATGAGCAGTTCTTC.

DNA for the CDR3: TGTGCCAGCAGCCCGGTGATGACAGATACGCAGTATTTT. Translated, it gives CASSPVMTDTQYF. The chain uses TRBV9 and TRBJ2-3; D not certain. With 4 bases removed from V and 3 bases from J, the gap between germline ends came to 9 bases. The germline gives CDR1 SGDLS, CDR2 YYNGEE. The CDR3 runs 13 residues.

The gene calls are TRBV27 and TRBJ2-2, with no clear D. The ends were cut back, 0 bases at V and 3 bases at J, with 2 bases in the middle. Germline CDR1 and CDR2: MNHEY and SMNVEV (reference sequence). The CDR3 sequence is 13 residues long. Written as DNA, the CDR3 is TGTGCCAGCAGTTTATCCTACACCGGGGAGCTGTTTTTT. This codes for CASSLSYTGELFF.

This CDR3 is CASSSGVVGYEQYF. The CDR3 bases are TGTGCCAGCAGTTCAGGGGTGGTTGGGTACGAGCAGTACTTC. The chain recombines TRBV28 with TRBJ2-7; maybe TRBD1 (6 bases). With 4 bases removed from V and 4 bases from J, the gap between germline ends came to 14 bases. Germline loops: CDR1 MDHEN, CDR2 SYDVKM. The CDR3 is 14 residues long.

This clone was recorded a few times. The same CDR3 can be traced to other DNA sequences in this sample. V gene TRBV4-1 combines with J gene TRBJ2-5, with a possible D match to TRBD1 (8 bases). Germline V lookup: CDR1 MGHRA, CDR2 YSYEKL. This CDR3 contains 16 residues. With 4 bases removed from V and 0 bases from J, the gap between germline ends came to 15 bases. The CDR3 is CASSPPGGQDQETQYF. Here the CDR3 DNA reads TGCGCCAGCAGCCCTCCGGGGGGACAGGACCAAGAGACCCAGTACTTC.

The rearrangement links TRBV4-1 to TRBJ1-5; TRBD1 aligns across 10 bases. Germline CDR1 is MGHRA and CDR2 is YSYEKL. J lost 5 bases, V lost 3 bases, and 4 bases had no gene match. This CDR3 region has 15 residues. DNA of the CDR3: TGCGCCAGCAGCCATTCCGGGACAGGGGATCAGCCCCAGCATTTT. Amino acid sequence: CASSHSGTGDQPQHF.

This clone was counted between two and nine times. J is TRBJ2-7 and V is TRBV11-2; no firm D call. The germline V gene encodes CDR1 SGHAT and CDR2 FQNNGV. The germline V and J ends were trimmed by 1 base and 4 bases, with 14 bases remaining between them. This CDR3 has 15 amino acids. The CDR3 DNA follows: TGTGCCAGCAGCTTAGGATCGGTAGCTGAGTACGAGCAGTACTTC. Encoded protein: CASSLGSVAEYEQYF.

The V and J genes are TRBV7-3 and TRBJ2-7, with D tentatively TRBD2 (7 bases). Germline V lookup: CDR1 SGHTA, CDR2 FQGTGA. V was shortened by 4 bases and J by 4 bases, with 11 bases between the two germline ends. CDR3 length equals 13 residues. The CDR3: CASSSEGGYEQYF. Written as DNA, the CDR3 is TGTGCCAGCAGCTCCGAGGGGGGGTACGAGCAGTACTTC.

The gene calls are TRBV9 and TRBJ2-1; TRBD2 agrees at 9 bases. The V and J ends lost 0 bases and 8 bases, in that order; junction bases with no gene match: 3. The CDR3 is 14 residues long. CDR1 SGDLS and CDR2 YYNGEE come from the germline V gene. CDR3 sequence reads: CASSVEGLAYEQFF. The CDR3 DNA reads TGTGCCAGCAGCGTAGAGGGACTAGCCTATGAGCAGTTCTTC.

The chain uses TRBV7-9 and TRBJ2-5; 8 bases match TRBD1. The CDR3 totals 16 residues. V shed 5 bases, J shed 0 bases, and the junction held 8 bases outside the gene matches. CDR1 SEHNR and CDR2 FQNEAQ come from the germline V gene (reference sequence). CDR3 coding DNA: TGTGCCAGCAGCCAAACGACAGGGGAAGACCAAGAGACCCAGTACTTC. Residues: CASSQTTGEDQETQYF.

J is TRBJ2-1 and V is TRBV11-2; D possibly corresponds to TRBD2 (5 bases). CDR3 size: 15 residues. V lost 2 bases and J 7 bases, leaving 15 bases between the germline ends. Germline-derived CDR1 and CDR2 are SGHAT and FQNNGV. DNA of the CDR3: TGTGCCAGCAGCTTAAAAGCTAGCCGTTGGAATGAGCAGTTCTTC. Translation: CASSLKASRWNEQFF. Filled out from reference TRBV11-2 and TRBJ2-1, the complete variable domain reads EAGVAQSPRYKIIEKRQSVAFWCNPISGHATLYWYQQILGQGPKLLIQFQNNGVVDDSQLPKDRFSAERLKGVDSTLKIQPAKLEDSAVYLCASSLKASRWNEQFFGPGTRLTVL.

This chain links TRBV2 with TRBJ2-5; perhaps TRBD1 as D (5 bases). CDR1 is SNHLY, CDR2 FYNNEI, per germline. Trimming pared 6 bases from V and 4 bases from J, leaving 9 bases between. The CDR3 has 12 residues. The CDR3 region is CASRGRPETQYF. CDR3 nucleotides: TGTGCCAGCAGGGGGCGGCCAGAGACCCAGTACTTC.

The genes are TRBV28 and TRBJ1-1; 7 nucleotides line up with TRBD1. The CDR3 has 16 amino acids. Germline CDR1 and CDR2: MDHEN and SYDVKM. The V gene end was trimmed by 4 bases and the J gene end by 5 bases; junction bases not matched to a gene: 13. The CDR3 DNA is TGTGCCAGCAGTTGGGTTGGGAAGGGGGCGGTTACTGAAGCTTTCTTT. It translates to CASSWVGKGAVTEAFF. The variable domain in full, completed from reference TRBV28 and TRBJ1-1, reads DVKVTQSSRYLVKRTGEKVFLECVQDMDHENMFWYRQDPGLGLRLIYFSYDVKMKEKGDIPEGYSVSREKKERFSLILESASTNQTSMYLCASSWVGKGAVTEAFFGQGTRLTVV.

The rearrangement uses TRBV30 and TRBJ2-2; 10 bases are shared with TRBD2. CDR1 and CDR2 (germline): GTSNPN, SVGIG (reference sequence). V lost 2 bases and J lost 6; bases outside the gene matches: 3. The CDR3 covers 14 residues. In nucleotides, the CDR3 is TGTGCCTGGAGTTGGCTAGCGGGAGCCGGGGAGCTGTTTTTT. This codes for CAWSWLAGAGELFF.

This clone was seen a single time. The chain is built from TRBV7-8 and TRBJ2-7, with 8 bases that match TRBD2. The CDR3 has 16 residues. Per the germline V gene, CDR1 is SGHVS and CDR2 is FQNEAQ. Trimming at V came to 1 base and at J to 2 bases, leaving 7 bases not matched to a gene. The DNA of the CDR3 is TGTGCCAGCAGCTTAGTCCCGGGACTAGGAGCCTACGAGCAGTACTTC. Translation: CASSLVPGLGAYEQYF.